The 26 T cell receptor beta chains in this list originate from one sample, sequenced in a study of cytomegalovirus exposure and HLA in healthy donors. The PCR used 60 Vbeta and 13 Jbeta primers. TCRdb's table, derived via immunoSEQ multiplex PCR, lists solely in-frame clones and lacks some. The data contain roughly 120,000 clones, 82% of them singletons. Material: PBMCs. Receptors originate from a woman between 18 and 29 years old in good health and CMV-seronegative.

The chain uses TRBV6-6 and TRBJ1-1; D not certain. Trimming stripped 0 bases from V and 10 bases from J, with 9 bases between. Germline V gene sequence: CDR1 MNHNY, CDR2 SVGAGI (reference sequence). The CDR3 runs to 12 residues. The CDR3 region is CASSYSRERAFF. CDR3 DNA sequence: TGTGCCAGCAGTTACTCAAGGGAGCGAGCTTTCTTT.

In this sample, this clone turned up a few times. CDR3 loop: CASSPMGDRGTDTQYF. CDR3 coding DNA: TGTGCCAGCAGTCCGATGGGAGACAGGGGGACAGATACGCAGTATTTT. This rearrangement joins TRBV25-1 to TRBJ2-3; TRBD1 aligns across 9 bases. Germline assignment: CDR1 MGHDK and CDR2 SYGVNS. The V gene end was trimmed by 5 bases and the J gene end by 3 bases; junction bases not matched to a gene: 9. CDR3 length: 16 amino acids.

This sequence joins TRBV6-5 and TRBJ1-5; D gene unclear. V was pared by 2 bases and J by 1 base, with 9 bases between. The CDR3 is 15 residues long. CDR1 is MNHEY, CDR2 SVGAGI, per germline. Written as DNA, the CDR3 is TGTGCCAGCAGTTACGCAGGCGGGAGCAATCAGCCCCAGCATTTT. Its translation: CASSYAGGSNQPQHF.

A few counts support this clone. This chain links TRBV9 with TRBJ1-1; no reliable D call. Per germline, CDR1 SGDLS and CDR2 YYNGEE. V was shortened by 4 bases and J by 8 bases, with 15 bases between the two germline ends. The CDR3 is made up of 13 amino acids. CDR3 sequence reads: CASSPREPLEAFF. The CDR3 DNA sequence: TGTGCCAGCAGCCCCCGGGAACCCTTAGAAGCTTTCTTT. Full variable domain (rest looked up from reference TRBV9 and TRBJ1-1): DSGVTQTPKHLITATGQRVTLRCSPRSGDLSVYWYQQSLDQGLQFLIQYYNGEERAKGNILERFSAQQFPDLHSELNLSSLELGDSALYFCASSPREPLEAFFGQGTRLTVV.

CDR3 nucleotides: TGTGCCAGCAGTAGCAGGATGAACACTGAAGCTTTCTTT. This translates into CASSSRMNTEAFF. V is TRBV25-1 and J is TRBJ1-1, with D unresolved. Germline loops: CDR1 MGHDK, CDR2 SYGVNS. The germline V and J ends were trimmed by 5 bases and 0 bases, with 7 bases remaining between them. The CDR3 covers 13 residues. Full variable domain (rest looked up from reference TRBV25-1 and TRBJ1-1): EADIYQTPRYLVIGTGKKITLECSQTMGHDKMYWYQQDPGMELHLIHYSYGVNSTEKGDLSSESTVSRIRTEHFPLTLESARPSHTSQYLCASSSRMNTEAFFGQGTRLTVV.

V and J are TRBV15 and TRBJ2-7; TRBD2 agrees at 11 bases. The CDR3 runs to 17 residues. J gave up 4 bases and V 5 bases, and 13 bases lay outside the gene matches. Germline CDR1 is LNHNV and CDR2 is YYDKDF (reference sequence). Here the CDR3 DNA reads TGTGCCACCAGCGTAAGAACGGGACTAGCGGATTATTACGAGCAGTACGTC. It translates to CATSVRTGLADYYEQYV.

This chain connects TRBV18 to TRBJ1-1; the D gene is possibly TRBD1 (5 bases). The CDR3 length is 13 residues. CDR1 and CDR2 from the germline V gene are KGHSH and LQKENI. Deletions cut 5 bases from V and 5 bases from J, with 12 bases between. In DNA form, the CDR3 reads TGTGCCAGCTCAGGACAACCGAGGACTGAAGCTTTCTTT. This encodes CASSGQPRTEAFF.

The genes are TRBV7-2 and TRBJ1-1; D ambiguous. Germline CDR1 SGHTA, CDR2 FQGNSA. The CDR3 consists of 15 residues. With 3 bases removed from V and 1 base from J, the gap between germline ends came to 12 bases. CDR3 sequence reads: CASSFQSTPNTEAFF. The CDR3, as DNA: TGTGCCAGCAGCTTCCAAAGTACACCGAACACTGAAGCTTTCTTT. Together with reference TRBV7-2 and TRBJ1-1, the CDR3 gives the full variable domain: GAGVSQSPSNKVTEKGKDVELRCDPISGHTALYWYRQSLGQGLEFLIYFQGNSAPDKSGLPSDRFSAERTGGSVSTLTIQRTQQEDSAVYLCASSFQSTPNTEAFFGQGTRLTVV.

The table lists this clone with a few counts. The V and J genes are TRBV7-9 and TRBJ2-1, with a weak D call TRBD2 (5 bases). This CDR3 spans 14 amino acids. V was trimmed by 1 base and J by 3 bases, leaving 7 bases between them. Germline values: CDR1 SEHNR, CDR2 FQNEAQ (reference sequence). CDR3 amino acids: CASSLERNYNEQFF. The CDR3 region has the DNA TGTGCCAGCAGCTTAGAGCGGAACTACAATGAGCAGTTCTTC.

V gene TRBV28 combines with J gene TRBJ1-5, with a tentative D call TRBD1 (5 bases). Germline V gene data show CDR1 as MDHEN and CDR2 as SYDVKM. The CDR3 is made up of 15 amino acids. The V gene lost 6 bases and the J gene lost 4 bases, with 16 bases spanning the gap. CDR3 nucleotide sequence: TGTGCCAGCAGGACCGGCAGGGTGGGTAATCAGCCCCAGCATTTT. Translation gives CASRTGRVGNQPQHF.

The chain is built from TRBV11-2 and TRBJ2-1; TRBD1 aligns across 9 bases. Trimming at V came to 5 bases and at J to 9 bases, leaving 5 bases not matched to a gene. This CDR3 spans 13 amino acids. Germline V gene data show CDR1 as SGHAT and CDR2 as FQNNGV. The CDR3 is CASSPRTGVEQFF. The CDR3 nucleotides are TGTGCCAGCAGCCCACGGACAGGGGTTGAGCAGTTCTTC. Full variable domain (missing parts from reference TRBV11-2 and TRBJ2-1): EAGVAQSPRYKIIEKRQSVAFWCNPISGHATLYWYQQILGQGPKLLIQFQNNGVVDDSQLPKDRFSAERLKGVDSTLKIQPAKLEDSAVYLCASSPRTGVEQFFGPGTRLTVL.

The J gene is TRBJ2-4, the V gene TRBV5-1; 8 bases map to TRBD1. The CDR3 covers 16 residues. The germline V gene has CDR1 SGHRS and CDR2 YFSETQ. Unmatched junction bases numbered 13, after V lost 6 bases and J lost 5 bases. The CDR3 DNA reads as TGCGCCAGCACTCCCGGACCAGGGGGCGCAGAAAACATTCAGTACTTC. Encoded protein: CASTPGPGGAENIQYF.

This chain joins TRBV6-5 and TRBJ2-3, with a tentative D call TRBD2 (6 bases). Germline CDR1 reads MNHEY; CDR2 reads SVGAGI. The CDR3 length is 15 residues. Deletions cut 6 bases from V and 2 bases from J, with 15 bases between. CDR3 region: CASRKTWTTTDTQYF. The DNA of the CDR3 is TGTGCCAGCAGAAAGACTTGGACTACCACAGATACGCAGTATTTT.

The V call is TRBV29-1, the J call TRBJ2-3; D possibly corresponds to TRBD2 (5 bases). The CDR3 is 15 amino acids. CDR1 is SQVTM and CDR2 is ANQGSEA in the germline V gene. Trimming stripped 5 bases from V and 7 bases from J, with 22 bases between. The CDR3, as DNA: TGCAGCGTTCTCGGGGTACGCGGCCCTGAACATACGCAGTATTTT. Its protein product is CSVLGVRGPEHTQYF.

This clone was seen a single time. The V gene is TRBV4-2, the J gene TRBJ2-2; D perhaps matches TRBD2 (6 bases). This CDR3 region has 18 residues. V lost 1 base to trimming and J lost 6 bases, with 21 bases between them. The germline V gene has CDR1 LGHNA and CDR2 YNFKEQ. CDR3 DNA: TGTGCCAGCAGCCAAGCGAATAGCGGCGGACCGAATTCCGGGGAGCTGTTTTTT. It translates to CASSQANSGGPNSGELFF.

The CDR3 spells CASSQGILGNWVGYEQYF. CDR3 in DNA: TGTGCCAGCAGCCAAGGGATCCTAGGAAACTGGGTCGGATACGAGCAGTACTTC. The chain employs TRBV14 and TRBJ2-7; no definite D call. CDR3 length: 18 amino acids. V lost 1 base to trimming and J lost 4 bases, with 23 bases between them. Germline CDR1 reads SGHDN; CDR2 reads FVKESK. Full variable domain (missing parts from reference TRBV14 and TRBJ2-7): EAGVTQFPSHSVIEKGQTVTLRCDPISGHDNLYWYRRVMGKEIKFLLHFVKESKQDESGMPNNRFLAERTGGTYSTLKVQPAELEDSGVYFCASSQGILGNWVGYEQYFGPGTRLTVT.

This CDR3 reads CASSQLSSTDTQYF. DNA for the CDR3: TGTGCCAGCAGCCAACTCTCTAGCACAGATACGCAGTATTTT. The V gene is TRBV14, the J gene TRBJ2-3; D remains ambiguous. V lost 2 bases and J 0 bases, leaving 6 bases between the germline ends. Germline CDR1 is SGHDN and CDR2 is FVKESK. The CDR3 runs 14 residues.

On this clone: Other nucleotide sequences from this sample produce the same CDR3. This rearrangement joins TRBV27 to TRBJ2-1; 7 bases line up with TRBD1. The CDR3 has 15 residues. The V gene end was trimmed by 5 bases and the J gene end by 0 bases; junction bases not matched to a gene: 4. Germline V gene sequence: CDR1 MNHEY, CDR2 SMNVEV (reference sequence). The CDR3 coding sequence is TGTGCCAGCAGTCCGGGACAGAGCTCCTACAATGAGCAGTTCTTC. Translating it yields CASSPGQSSYNEQFF.

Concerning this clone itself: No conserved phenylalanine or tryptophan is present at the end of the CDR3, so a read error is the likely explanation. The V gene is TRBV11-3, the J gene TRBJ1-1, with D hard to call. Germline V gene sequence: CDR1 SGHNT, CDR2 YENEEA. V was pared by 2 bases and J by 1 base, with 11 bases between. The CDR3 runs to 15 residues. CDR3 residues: CASSLYGDRNTEAFL. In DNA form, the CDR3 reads TGTGCCAGCAGCTTATACGGGGATAGGAACACTGAAGCTTTCCTT.

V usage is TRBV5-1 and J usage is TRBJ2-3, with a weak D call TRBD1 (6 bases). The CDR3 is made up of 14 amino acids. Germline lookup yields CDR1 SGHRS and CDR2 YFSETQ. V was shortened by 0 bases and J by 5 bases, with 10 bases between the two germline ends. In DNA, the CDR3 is TGCGCCAGCAGCTTGGGGACAGAGATAGATACGCAGTATTTT. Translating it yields CASSLGTEIDTQYF.

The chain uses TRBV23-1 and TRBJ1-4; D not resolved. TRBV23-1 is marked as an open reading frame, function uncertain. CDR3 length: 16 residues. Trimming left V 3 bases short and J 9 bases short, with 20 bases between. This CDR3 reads CASSQDARGVGKKLFF. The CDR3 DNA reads TGCGCCAGCAGTCAGGACGCCCGCGGGGTAGGGAAAAAACTGTTTTTT.

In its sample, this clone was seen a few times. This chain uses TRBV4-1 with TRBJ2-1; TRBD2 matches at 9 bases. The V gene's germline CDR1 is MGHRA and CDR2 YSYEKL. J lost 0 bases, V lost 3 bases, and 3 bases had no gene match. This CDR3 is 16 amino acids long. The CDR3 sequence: CASSHASGNSYNEQFF. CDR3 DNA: TGCGCCAGCAGCCATGCTAGCGGGAACTCCTACAATGAGCAGTTCTTC.

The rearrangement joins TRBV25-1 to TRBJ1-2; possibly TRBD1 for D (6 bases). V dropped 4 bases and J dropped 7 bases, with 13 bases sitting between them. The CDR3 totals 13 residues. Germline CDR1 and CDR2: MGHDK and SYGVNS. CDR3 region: CASSAWGLGGYTF. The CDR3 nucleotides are TGTGCCAGCAGTGCGTGGGGGCTTGGTGGCTACACCTTC.

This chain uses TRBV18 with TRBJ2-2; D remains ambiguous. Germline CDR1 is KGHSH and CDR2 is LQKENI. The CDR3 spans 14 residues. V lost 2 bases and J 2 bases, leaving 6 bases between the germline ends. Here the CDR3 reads CASSPGRNTGELFF. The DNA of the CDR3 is TGTGCCAGCTCACCAGGTAGAAACACCGGGGAGCTGTTTTTT.

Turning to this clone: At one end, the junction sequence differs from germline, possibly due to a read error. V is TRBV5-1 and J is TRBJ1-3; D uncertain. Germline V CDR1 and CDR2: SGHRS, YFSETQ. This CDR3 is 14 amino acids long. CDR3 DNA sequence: TGCGCCAGCAGCTTGGAAACAGCGGGAACCACCATATATTTT. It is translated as CASSLETAGTTIYF. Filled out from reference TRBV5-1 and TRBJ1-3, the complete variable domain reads KAGVTQTPRYLIKTRGQQVTLSCSPISGHRSVSWYQQTPGQGLQFLFEYFSETQRNKGNFPGRFSGRQFSNSRSEMNVSTLELGDSALYLCASSLETAGTTIYFGEGSWLTVV.

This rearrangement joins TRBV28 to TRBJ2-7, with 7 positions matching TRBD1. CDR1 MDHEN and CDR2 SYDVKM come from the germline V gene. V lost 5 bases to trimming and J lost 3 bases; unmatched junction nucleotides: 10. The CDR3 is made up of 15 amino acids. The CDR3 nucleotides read TGTGCCAGCAGTCTCACCTTGGGACAGTACTACGAGCAGTACTTC. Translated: CASSLTLGQYYEQYF.